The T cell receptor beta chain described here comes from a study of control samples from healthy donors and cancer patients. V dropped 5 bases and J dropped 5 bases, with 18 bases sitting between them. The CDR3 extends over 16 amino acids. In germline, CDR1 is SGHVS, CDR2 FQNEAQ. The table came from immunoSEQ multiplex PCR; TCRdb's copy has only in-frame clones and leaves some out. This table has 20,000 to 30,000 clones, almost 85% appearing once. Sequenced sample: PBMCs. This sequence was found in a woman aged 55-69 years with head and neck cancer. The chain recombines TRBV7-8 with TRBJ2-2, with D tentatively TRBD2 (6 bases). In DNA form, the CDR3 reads TGTGCCAGCAGCGCCCGAGTGGGCGCGGGAACCGGGGAGCTGTTTTTT. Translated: CASSARVGAGTGELFF.